This TCR beta chain is drawn from a study of blood T cell repertoires in COVID-19. Study at large: The cDNA or gDNA used as material had been derived from T cells, B-cell-depleted T cells, or PBMCs.

Per the study methods: Amplification of reference gene primers was used by the study to estimate nucleated cell counts. This table comes from immunoSEQ multiplex PCR, and its TCRdb copy is limited to in-frame clones, with some not included. The DNA was the basis for D and trimming; V, J and clone size are from that table. The sample has more than 85,000 clones; almost 85% are singletons. The CDR3 is 15 amino acids. The trim removed 1 base at V and 4 bases at J, leaving 5 bases unmatched. The germline CDR1 and CDR2 sequences are SGHTA and FQGTGA. The TCR originated in a man aged 40-49 years with active or convalescent COVID-19. This chain joins TRBV7-3 and TRBJ1-2, with 8 bases aligning to TRBD1. The specimen sequenced was peripheral blood. The CDR3 loop reads CASSLNGGTGYGYTF. CDR3 coding DNA: TGTGCCAGCAGCTTAAATGGGGGGACAGGCTATGGCTACACCTTC.